What follows are 12 T cell receptor beta chains derived from one specimen sequenced in a study of glioma-infiltrating T cells after dendritic cell vaccination. Clones were read by immunoSEQ multiplex PCR, and TCRdb kept only the in-frame ones, dropping some. Of fewer than 100,000 clones detected, 80% to 90% appear once; the ten largest clones hold around 16%. Sequenced here: blood, sampled before dendritic cell vaccination. The receptors come from a human donor with glioblastoma.

The chain uses TRBV6-6 and TRBJ2-7; TRBD1 agrees at 10 bases. Germline CDR1 reads MNHNY; CDR2 reads SVGAGI (reference sequence). The V gene end was trimmed by 2 bases and the J gene end by 4 bases; junction bases not matched to a gene: 5. The CDR3 runs to 15 residues. CDR3 amino acids: CASSYETGGWYEQYF. In DNA form, the CDR3 reads TGTGCCAGCAGTTACGAGACAGGGGGCTGGTACGAGCAGTACTTC.

With regard to this clone: Other DNA variants within this sample encode the same CDR3. The chain combines TRBV18 with TRBJ1-1; a possible D gene is TRBD1 (5 bases). Germline V gene data show CDR1 as KGHSH and CDR2 as LQKENI. The length of the CDR3 is 13 residues. V dropped 3 bases and J dropped 1 base, with 6 bases sitting between them. The CDR3 protein is CASSPTGNTEAFF. In DNA, the CDR3 is TGTGCCAGCTCACCTACAGGGAACACTGAAGCTTTCTTT. Combining the CDR3 with reference TRBV18 and TRBJ1-1 gives the whole variable domain NAGVMQNPRHLVRRRGQEARLRCSPMKGHSHVYWYRQLPEEGLKFMVYLQKENIIDESGMPKERFSAEFPKEGPSILRIQQVVRGDSAAYFCASSPTGNTEAFFGQGTRLTVV.

This chain connects TRBV5-1 to TRBJ1-5; 8 positions match TRBD1. This CDR3 spans 15 amino acids. The germline CDR1 and CDR2 sequences are SGHRS and YFSETQ. V gave up 0 bases and J gave up 3 bases; unmatched junction bases: 2. The CDR3 region is CASSLGTGFNQPQHF. Written as DNA, the CDR3 is TGCGCCAGCAGCTTGGGGACAGGGTTCAATCAGCCCCAGCATTTT.

The chain joins TRBV4-3 to TRBJ2-7; 8 positions agree with TRBD1. V trimming: 0 bases; J trimming: 2 bases; junction bases outside the gene matches: 3. This CDR3 has 15 residues. CDR1 is LGHNA, CDR2 YSLEER, per germline. CDR3 residues: CASSQEDRGPYEQYF. The CDR3 DNA reads as TGCGCCAGCAGCCAAGAAGACAGGGGTCCCTACGAGCAGTACTTC.

This chain uses TRBV2 with TRBJ2-7, with 7 positions matching TRBD1. In germline, CDR1 is SNHLY, CDR2 FYNNEI. The CDR3 is 14 amino acids. Germline trimming cut 3 bases from V and 2 bases from J; bases unmatched to any gene: 4. CDR3 sequence reads: CASSDRDRTYEQYF. The CDR3 region has the DNA TGTGCCAGCAGTGACCGGGACAGAACCTACGAGCAGTACTTC.

V is TRBV5-6 and J is TRBJ1-2, with TRBD1 matching over 11 bases. The junction had 7 bases not matched to a gene; V was cut back by 4 bases and J by 2 bases. Germline CDR1 and CDR2: SGHDT and YYEEEE. This CDR3 has 16 residues. The CDR3 is CASSNGGQGANYGYTF. CDR3 nucleotides: TGTGCCAGCAGCAATGGTGGACAGGGGGCCAACTATGGCTACACCTTC.

V gene TRBV18 combines with J gene TRBJ2-7; 7 positions agree with TRBD1. The germline V gene has CDR1 KGHSH and CDR2 LQKENI. Unmatched junction bases numbered 5, after V lost 3 bases and J lost 3 bases. CDR3 size: 14 residues. As DNA, the CDR3 is TGTGCCAGCTCACCGTACAGGGGTGTCTACGAGCAGTACTTC. Translation gives CASSPYRGVYEQYF.

Only one count was recorded for this clone. The chain is built from TRBV7-9 and TRBJ1-3; perhaps TRBD1 as D (6 bases). Germline V gene lookup returns CDR1 SEHNR and CDR2 FQNEAQ (reference sequence). The CDR3 contains 16 residues. V dropped 1 base and J dropped 4 bases, with 14 bases sitting between them. The CDR3 loop is CASSLVIGRGGNTIYF. Here the CDR3 DNA reads TGTGCCAGCAGCTTAGTTATCGGCAGGGGCGGAAACACCATATATTTT.

This clone has only a few counts. The rearrangement links TRBV21-1 to TRBJ2-7; the DNA was not used to check the table's D call, TRBD1. TRBV21-1 represents a pseudogene. The CDR3 extends over 17 amino acids. The CDR3 protein is CASTSDPRTGSSYEQYF. CDR3 DNA: TGTGCCAGCACCTCAGATCCGCGGACAGGGAGCTCCTACGAGCAGTACTTC.

V is TRBV5-6 and J is TRBJ1-2; 8 positions match TRBD1. V shed 4 bases, J shed 5 bases, and the junction held 7 bases outside the gene matches. The germline gives CDR1 SGHDT, CDR2 YYEEEE. CDR3 size: 14 residues. CDR3 nucleotides: TGTGCCAGCAGCCGCAGGGGGCTTGTGTATGGCTACACCTTC. Translated: CASSRRGLVYGYTF.

This clone has more than one count but fewer than ten. This chain joins TRBV7-8 and TRBJ2-7; 7 nucleotides agree with TRBD2. Looked up from germline, CDR1 is SGHVS and CDR2 is FQNEAQ. The CDR3 is 17 amino acids. V trimming: 5 bases; J trimming: 6 bases; junction bases outside the gene matches: 19. The CDR3 region is CASSRTGGWGLRSEQYF. In nucleotides, the CDR3 is TGTGCCAGCAGCCGAACGGGGGGTTGGGGATTACGGAGCGAGCAGTACTTC. The full variable domain, completed using reference TRBV7-8 and TRBJ2-7, is GAGVSQSPRYKVAKRGQDVALRCDPISGHVSLFWYQQALGQGPEFLTYFQNEAQLDKSGLPSDRFFAERPEGSVSTLKIQRTQQEDSAVYLCASSRTGGWGLRSEQYFGPGTRLTVT.

The chain recombines TRBV6-1 with TRBJ2-7; weak D call: TRBD2 (7 bases). CDR3 length: 13 amino acids. The ends were cut back, 7 bases at V and 2 bases at J, with 12 bases in the middle. Per germline, CDR1 MNHNS and CDR2 SASEGT. CDR3 sequence: CASIGGGAYEQYF. The CDR3 region has the DNA TGTGCCAGCATCGGAGGGGGGGCCTACGAGCAGTACTTC.